A selection of T cell receptor beta chains follows, all from one sample in a study of blood T cell repertoires in COVID-19. Sequencing was performed with immunoSEQ multiplex PCR; in TCRdb, only in-frame clones are kept and a portion is missing. The table shows 95,000 to 150,000 clones, with roughly 83% occurring only once. The sample was peripheral blood. The receptors originated from a man aged 40-50 years with active or convalescent COVID-19. Both conserved end residues are part of each CDR3. D genes are given only for firm matches. Expanded clones are given a class, and other clones once, few, many or no size at all.

D | size | length | J | V | CDR3 | DNA
. | . | 16 | TRBJ2-2 | TRBV19 | CASSPRWTANTGELFF | TGTGCCAGTAGTCCCCGATGGACTGCGAACACCGGGGAGCTGTTTTTT
. | . | 16 | TRBJ2-1 | TRBV5-1 | CASSLAEGSGYNEQFF | TGCGCCAGCAGCTTGGCCGAGGGTAGCGGTTACAATGAGCAGTTCTTC
. | . | 15 | TRBJ1-1 | TRBV25-1 | CASSDNQGPGTEAFF | TGTGCCAGCAGTGACAACCAGGGGCCGGGAACTGAAGCTTTCTTT
TRBD1 | once | 15 | TRBJ2-3 | TRBV9 | CASSVGGTGGDTQYF | TGTGCCAGCAGCGTAGGGGGGACAGGGGGTGATACGCAGTATTTT
TRBD1 | few | 14 | TRBJ2-7 | TRBV5-4 | CASSRDRGPSEQYF | TGTGCCAGCAGCCGGGACAGGGGCCCCAGCGAGCAGTACTTC
TRBD1 | . | 15 | TRBJ1-1 | TRBV6-6 | CASSRRGGRDTEAFF | TGTGCCAGCAGTCGAAGAGGGGGCAGGGACACTGAAGCTTTCTTT
TRBD1 | . | 15 | TRBJ2-2 | TRBV6-5 | CASSPGTGAAGELFF | TGTGCCAGCAGCCCCGGGACAGGGGCGGCCGGGGAGCTGTTTTTT
TRBD1 | . | 15 | TRBJ2-7 | TRBV6-1 | CASSEAGGQVGEQYF | TGTGCCAGCAGTGAAGCTGGAGGACAGGTGGGCGAGCAGTACTTC
. | once | 15 | TRBJ2-7 | TRBV29-1 | CSVSTEGAIKYEQYF | TGCAGCGTGTCGACGGAGGGGGCGATTAAATACGAGCAGTACTTC
TRBD1 | once | 16 | TRBJ2-2 | TRBV29-1 | CSVVVTGQGNTGELFF | TGCAGCGTTGTGGTCACGGGACAGGGAAACACCGGGGAGCTGTTTTTT
. | . | 15 | TRBJ2-5 | TRBV6-1 | CASSEVRDTQETQYF | TGTGCCAGCAGTGAAGTCCGGGACACCCAAGAGACCCAGTACTTC
. | . | 17 | TRBJ2-2 | TRBV19 | CASSIDLGRLVTGELFF | TGTGCCAGTAGTATAGATCTCGGAAGGCTAGTAACCGGGGAGCTGTTTTTT
TRBD2 | . | 15 | TRBJ2-3 | TRBV15 | CATSRDDRGEDTQYF | TGTGCCACCAGCAGAGATGACCGGGGGGAAGATACGCAGTATTTT
TRBD2 | . | 15 | TRBJ2-1 | TRBV11-1 | CASSRGLAVYNEQFF | TGTGCCAGCAGCAGAGGACTAGCGGTCTACAATGAGCAGTTCTTC
TRBD1 | . | 12 | TRBJ1-1 | TRBV25-1 | CASSRISTGIIF | TGTGCCAGCAGCCGGATCTCGACAGGGATTATTTTT
TRBD1 | . | 15 | TRBJ1-2 | TRBV28 | CASSLYRGLVNGYTF | TGTGCCAGCAGTTTATACAGGGGGCTCGTGAATGGCTACACCTTC
. | . | 13 | TRBJ2-1 | TRBV4-3 | CASSRLHDNEQFF | TGCGCCAGCAGCCGGCTCCACGATAATGAGCAGTTCTTC
TRBD2 | once | 14 | TRBJ2-7 | TRBV6-2/TRBV6-3 | CASSSGAGGHEQYF | TGTGCCAGCAGTTCGGGAGCGGGGGGACACGAGCAGTACTTC
. | . | 14 | TRBJ2-1 | TRBV6-2/TRBV6-3 | CASSYTPGIPEQFF | TGTGCCAGCAGTTATACCCCCGGTATCCCCGAGCAGTTCTTC
TRBD2 | . | 15 | TRBJ2-7 | TRBV7-9 | CASSLGAGGLNEQYF | TGTGCCAGCAGCTTAGGGGCGGGGGGGCTCAACGAGCAGTACTTC
TRBD2 | . | 17 | TRBJ2-4 | TRBV4-1 | CASSQDGGDLAKNIQYF | TGCGCCAGCAGCCAAGATGGGGGGGACTTAGCCAAAAACATTCAGTACTTC
. | many | 14 | TRBJ1-1 | TRBV13 | CASRREEGNTEAFF | TGTGCCAGCAGACGAGAGGAGGGAAACACTGAAGCTTTCTTT
TRBD2 | . | 16 | TRBJ2-5 | TRBV7-6 | CASSLIAGGFQETQYF | TGTGCCAGCAGCTTAATAGCGGGAGGATTTCAAGAGACCCAGTACTTC
. | . | 13 | TRBJ2-7 | TRBV2 | CASGVVNGGEQYF | TGTGCCAGCGGAGTGGTTAACGGAGGCGAGCAGTACTTC
. | . | 16 | TRBJ1-2 | TRBV15 | CATSRDRQIEERGYTF | TGTGCCACCAGCAGAGATCGGCAAATAGAGGAGAGGGGCTACACCTTC
TRBD2 | . | 16 | TRBJ2-5 | TRBV19 | CASSKRASGSQETQYF | TGTGCCAGTAGTAAGCGTGCTAGCGGGAGTCAAGAGACCCAGTACTTC
. | once | 17 | TRBJ1-2 | TRBV28 | CASSLGGFGQGPGGYTF | TGTGCCAGCAGTTTAGGGGGCTTTGGCCAGGGGCCTGGAGGCTACACCTTC
. | . | 17 | TRBJ1-1 | TRBV30 | CAWSVRVIRLLNSEAFF | TGTGCCTGGAGTGTCCGAGTCATCAGGTTGTTAAACTCTGAAGCTTTCTTT
. | . | 14 | TRBJ2-1 | TRBV7-9 | CASSLRDSYNEQFF | TGTGCCAGCAGCTTACGGGACTCCTACAATGAGCAGTTCTTC
. | . | 17 | TRBJ1-5 | TRBV19 | CASSIFAGGRWGQPQHF | TGTGCCAGTAGCATCTTTGCGGGAGGAAGATGGGGACAGCCCCAGCATTTT
. | . | 12 | TRBJ1-2 | TRBV19 | CTSRTPAGGYTF | TGTACCAGTAGGACTCCCGCGGGTGGCTACACCTTC